This passage covers 10 T cell receptor beta chains from one sample sequenced in a study of blood T cell repertoires in COVID-19 (TCRdb year 2020). Library preparation was by the immunoSEQ multiplex PCR assay. This immuneACCESS table, as held by TCRdb, lists in-frame sequences with V and J called but not all clones. Of the missing ones, under half trace to an unresolved V gene in checked studies; the others have no known cause. Within this sample are some 99,000 clones, with roughly 84% of them counted one time only. The top ten clonotypes cover over 10% of the sample. The sequencing sample was made of peripheral blood. The receptors originated from an older woman in a cohort sampled during active or convalescent COVID-19.

This clone was seen a single time. The chain has TRBV11-2 and TRBJ2-7; 7 nucleotides match TRBD2. The V segment lost 1 base and the J segment 0 bases; nucleotides outside the gene matches: 15. Per germline, CDR1 SGHAT and CDR2 FQNNGV. This CDR3 comprises 19 residues. CDR3 sequence (DNA): TGTGCCAGCAGCTTAGGATTCCGCCGGGGGAGGGGTAGCTCCTACGAGCAGTACTTC. Protein product: CASSLGFRRGRGSSYEQYF.

The CDR3 sequence: CASSLGQAPNYGYTF. The DNA of the CDR3 is TGTGCCAGCAGCCTGGGACAGGCCCCTAACTATGGCTACACCTTC. The rearrangement joins TRBV3-1 (or the pseudogene TRBV3-2) to TRBJ1-2; 8 nucleotides line up with TRBD1. J gave up 0 bases and V 4 bases, and 4 bases lay outside the gene matches. This CDR3 region has 15 residues. Germline CDR1 is LGHDT and CDR2 is YNNKEL (reference sequence).

V and J are TRBV6-5 and TRBJ1-5, with D perhaps matching TRBD1 (5 bases). Germline CDR1 and CDR2: MNHEY and SVGAGI. V lost 2 bases and J 4 bases, leaving 12 bases between the germline ends. CDR3 size: 15 residues. This CDR3 reads CASSYNGGENQPQHF. CDR3 bases: TGTGCCAGCAGTTACAACGGGGGAGAGAATCAGCCCCAGCATTTT.

This sequence joins TRBV5-4 and TRBJ1-2; perhaps TRBD1 as D (5 bases). The V end lost 1 base, the J end lost 8 bases, and 12 bases lay between the germline ends. Germline CDR1 is SGHNT and CDR2 is YYREEE (reference sequence). The CDR3 extends over 13 amino acids. The chain's CDR3 is CASSLQGGTGYTF. CDR3 bases: TGTGCCAGCAGCTTGCAGGGAGGGACCGGCTACACCTTC.

This clone was picked up one time. The rearrangement links TRBV19 to TRBJ2-1, with 10 bases identical to TRBD2. Trimming took 1 base from V and 4 from J; bases not matched to a gene: 10. CDR1 is LNHDA, CDR2 SQIVND, per germline (reference sequence). This CDR3 comprises 18 residues. The CDR3 DNA sequence: TGTGCCAGTAGTATAGCAAGTGGACTAGCGGTTCTGTACAATGAGCAGTTCTTC. Protein product: CASSIASGLAVLYNEQFF.

The sample holds one count of this clone. The gene calls are TRBV19 and TRBJ2-1; 8 nucleotides agree with TRBD2. The CDR3 runs 14 residues. J was trimmed by 6 bases and V by 7 bases; bases with no gene match: 8. CDR1 and CDR2 from the germline V gene are LNHDA and SQIVND (reference sequence). The CDR3 reads CASNLGGTSNEQFF. The CDR3 DNA reads as TGTGCCAGTAACTTGGGAGGGACTAGCAATGAGCAGTTCTTC.

A single count supports this clone. V gene TRBV4-2 combines with J gene TRBJ2-7; 8 bases agree with TRBD2. The germline gives CDR1 LGHNA, CDR2 YNFKEQ. The J segment lost 7 bases and the V segment lost 1 base, leaving 9 bases of the junction unmatched. The CDR3 is 15 amino acids. CDR3 DNA: TGTGCCAGCAGCCAAGTCGTCGGGAGGGATAAGGAGCAGTACTTC. Amino acids: CASSQVVGRDKEQYF.

The chain employs TRBV5-4 and TRBJ2-3; TRBD2 agrees at 7 bases. Germline CDR1 reads SGHNT; CDR2 reads YYREEE (reference sequence). The ends lost 1 base at V and 3 bases at J; junction bases unmatched: 2. CDR3 length: 14 amino acids. The DNA of the CDR3 is TGTGCCAGCAGCTTGTCAGCGGGGACAGATACGCAGTATTTT. It specifies CASSLSAGTDTQYF. The full variable domain, in which reference TRBV5-4 and TRBJ2-3 provide the parts outside the CDR3, is ETGVTQSPTHLIKTRGQQVTLRCSSQSGHNTVSWYQQALGQGPQFIFQYYREEENGRGNFPPRFSGLQFPNYSSELNVNALELDDSALYLCASSLSAGTDTQYFGPGTRLTVL.

This chain's CDR3 is CASSRQGSDTEAFF. The CDR3 DNA follows: TGTGCCAGCAGCCGACAGGGCTCTGACACTGAAGCTTTCTTT. The J gene is TRBJ1-1, the V gene TRBV9, with 7 bases that match TRBD1. The CDR3 covers 14 residues. Germline V gene data show CDR1 as SGDLS and CDR2 as YYNGEE. J lost 3 bases, V lost 4 bases, and 6 bases had no gene match.

This chain joins TRBV7-3 and TRBJ1-1; a possible D gene is TRBD1 (5 bases). This CDR3 comprises 13 residues. V was clipped by 4 bases and J by 3 bases, with 9 bases between them. CDR1 and CDR2 (germline): SGHTA, FQGTGA. The chain's CDR3 is CASSSGLDTEAFF. The CDR3, as DNA: TGTGCCAGCAGCTCAGGGTTGGACACTGAAGCTTTCTTT.